This T cell receptor (beta chain) was captured by sequencing in a study of glioma-infiltrating T cells listed by TCRdb under 2016. Context from the whole study: TCR alpha- and beta-chain repertoires were sequenced from glioma tissue, non-neoplastic brain tissue and matched peripheral blood mononuclear cells. Each tissue-infiltrating repertoire was compared with the same patient's peripheral blood repertoire to measure divergence between tissue and blood T-cell populations. Three low-grade glioma patients, roughly 8 primary glioblastoma patients and three non-glioma patients contributing non-neoplastic brain tissue were included in the paired cohort.

The iRepertoire nested amplicon-rescue multiplex PCR (arm-PCR) platform was used to amplify TCR alpha and beta CDR3 regions from RNA. The input for one-step reverse transcription and amplification was roughly 95-450 ng of either tissue mRNA or PBMC total RNA. Following bead purification, Illumina adapters were added by a secondary multiplex PCR, and the libraries were gel-purified between 200 and 400 bp. The libraries contained internal 6-nucleotide barcodes that were used for demultiplexing. Sequencing of libraries was performed on an Illumina MiSeq with 2x220 or 2x250 nucleotide paired-end reads. The study's processing was this. Paired reads were merged using FLASH 1.2.11 and were aligned to the GRCh37 human genome using BWA-MEM, after which TRA and TRB reads were extracted. V and J assignment used an IMGT-derived reference of cassette sequences and CDR3 motifs that included pseudogenes. Three-frame translation of reads was performed, and productive CDR3s were defined as those with a C...FGXG motif and no stop codons. A clonotype was defined as a unique combination of a V-J cassette pair and a CDR3 amino acid sequence. Reads were filtered by Hamming distance, with the threshold set by the sequence error rate of each sample in mapped regions. TCRdb ran its own pipeline on the public reads, namely fastp trimming at Q25 and MiXCR clone calling, and kept in-frame beta chains. Identical CDR3 protein sequences are pooled into one entry, listed with their most common genes and DNA. The authors' filters were not applied to this entry. The table for this sample lists about 140,000 distinct CDR3 sequences; about 39% of them were counted only once. Of the sample, around 20% is held by the ten largest clones.

The investigation overall reported the following: VJ-independent divergence between tissue and blood was lower than expected in non-neoplastic patients but higher than expected in all gliomas, particularly low-grade gliomas. Tissue and blood shared very few CDR3 sequences, a result attributed to high CDR3 diversity and limited sampling. Group comparisons were based on small numbers of patients: three non-neoplastic, three low-grade glioma and roughly 8 glioblastoma patients.

This clonotype is categorized as medium-sized (0.01 to 0.1%). The antigen this receptor binds is unknown. Base-call qualities are not available, and no considerably larger clone is one nucleotide away. The sample was glioma tissue, nonneoplastic brain tissue, or PBMCs (not recorded which). The source is a human donor with low-grade glioma or glioblastoma, undergoing nonglioma brain surgery, or in good health (not recorded which).

The CDR3 region reads CASSRGGTVTEAFF. The DNA sequence is TGTGCCAGCAGTAGGGGGGGCACAGTCACTGAAGCTTTCTTT. Here the chain combines TRBV6-1 and TRBJ1-1, with a tentative D gene TRBD1 over 6 matching bases. V was cut back by 5 bases and J by 4 bases, leaving a gap of 14 bases between them. As encoded in the germline V gene, CDR1 is MNHNS while CDR2 is SASEGT. The CDR3 measures 14 amino acids from cysteine to phenylalanine. The kept DNA is CDR3 alone, 42 bases in frame from the first base.